This T cell receptor beta chain was identified in a study of blood T cell repertoires in COVID-19. A word on this clone: Other DNA sequences in the same sample also yield this CDR3.

Sequencing used immunoSEQ multiplex PCR; TCRdb keeps in-frame clones, though not all of them. Of some 300,000 clones in the sample, roughly 91% were seen once. The sequence was obtained from a woman aged 50 to 65 who had been exposed to COVID-19. The sequencing sample was made of PBMCs or T cells enriched from blood (not recorded which).

CDR3 nucleotides: TGTGCCAGCAGTTTCGGAGAGACCCAGTACTTC. It codes for CASSFGETQYF. The V call is TRBV12-3 or TRBV12-4, the J call TRBJ2-5; no firm D call. V was pared by 3 bases and J by 4 bases, with 3 bases between. The length of the CDR3 is 11 residues.